This TCR beta chain appears in the sequencing data of a study of cytomegalovirus exposure and HLA in healthy donors. Overall study: Tens of millions of unique TCRs, all from HLA-typed donors, were included in an early release of the data.

PCR employed 60 Vbeta and 13 Jbeta primers. Libraries were prepared by immunoSEQ multiplex PCR; TCRdb keeps only in-frame clonotypes and omits some of them. The sample includes roughly 120,000 clones, approximately 68% seen only once; the top ten take approximately 1.5%. V lost 4 bases, J lost 1 base, and 10 bases lay in between. From germline, CDR1 is ENHRY and CDR2 SYGVKD. The CDR3 is made up of 15 amino acids. Healthy people donating bone marrow made up the donors. Remarks on this clone: Antigen: not known.

Study-wide findings and caveats: A later analysis revealed that TCR association rates differed between HLA loci, peaking at DRB1 and bottoming out at HLA-C.

Sample: PBMCs. The source of this sequence is a young man in good health and CMV-seropositive. The chain is built from TRBV10-3 and TRBJ2-2, with unresolved D. CDR3 nucleotide sequence: TGTGCCATCAGTGGATTCAGTCTGAACACCGGGGAGCTGTTTTTT. Translating gives CAISGFSLNTGELFF.